The 20 T cell receptor beta chains given below trace back to one sample, sequenced in a study of regulatory T cells in long-lasting Graves disease (dated by TCRdb to the early 2020s). The protocol used for the library was multiplex PCR. TCRdb names Illumina HiSeq 4000 as the instrument used. CDR3 regions were amplified by Arm-PCR with iRepertoire HTBI primers to construct TCR beta libraries. TCRdb applied fastp at Q25 and MiXCR to the public reads, then kept only in-frame beta chains. When rows share a CDR3 protein, they turn into one entry using the most common DNA and genes. Recorded for this sample are 550,000 to 700,000 distinct CDR3 sequences; about 16% of them occurred a single time. The top ten hold more than 10% of the sample. In light of the paper, this sample's time point label describes: newly diagnosed GD, antithyroid drugs for less than 3 months. RNA was extracted from PBMCs in TRIzol for both TCR sequencing and RNA sequencing.

These same data were also listed under a study on T cells in Graves' hyperthyroidism and ophthalmopathy.

Sequenced here: peripheral blood mononuclear cells (PBMCs), sampled at new diagnosis, from a patient treated with antithyroid drugs. The source of these receptors is a man younger than 35 with Graves disease. Donor details come from another sample of the same person, matched by shared clones.

V gene TRBV11-1 combines with J gene TRBJ1-5; D perhaps matches TRBD1 (5 bases). The CDR3 is 13 residues long. V lost 5 bases and J lost 7, with 12 bases in between. Germline V lookup: CDR1 SGHAT, CDR2 FQDESV (reference sequence). The CDR3 spells CASSLGEKQPQHF. The DNA for the CDR3 is TGTGCCAGCAGCCTGGGGGAAAAGCAGCCCCAGCATTTT.

This clonotype was seen a handful of times. This chain uses TRBV5-1 with TRBJ1-4, with 10 positions matching TRBD1. CDR1 SGHRS and CDR2 YFSETQ come from the germline V gene. This CDR3 spans 17 amino acids. V gave up 1 base and J gave up 8 bases; unmatched junction bases: 11. The CDR3 sequence is CASSLSGMDRGSEKLFF. The CDR3 DNA follows: TGCGCCAGCAGCTTGTCGGGCATGGACAGGGGGAGCGAAAAACTGTTTTTT.

This clonotype has ten or more counts. The V gene is TRBV19, the J gene TRBJ2-7; TRBD2 might be the D (6 bases). The ends were cut back, 9 bases at V and 0 bases at J, with 15 bases in the middle. The length of the CDR3 is 14 residues. The germline gives CDR1 LNHDA, CDR2 SQIVND (reference sequence). This CDR3 is CASSLTGDSYEQYF. The CDR3 coding sequence is TGTGCCAGCAGCTTAACGGGAGACTCCTACGAGCAGTACTTC.

This clonotype was picked up many times. J is TRBJ2-2 and V is TRBV28; 8 positions match TRBD2. This CDR3 region has 14 residues. Germline lookup yields CDR1 MDHEN and CDR2 SYDVKM. V was clipped by 5 bases and J by 4 bases; unmatched bases: 3. The CDR3 DNA reads TGTGCCAGCAGTCCCGGGGGGGTCACCGGGGAGCTGTTTTTT. Its translation is CASSPGGVTGELFF. Based on the CDR3 plus reference TRBV28 and TRBJ2-2, the full variable domain is DVKVTQSSRYLVKRTGEKVFLECVQDMDHENMFWYRQDPGLGLRLIYFSYDVKMKEKGDIPEGYSVSREKKERFSLILESASTNQTSMYLCASSPGGVTGELFFGEGSRLTVL.

Many counts were recorded for this clonotype. The genes are TRBV5-1 and TRBJ2-3, with TRBD2 matching 8 bases. Germline values: CDR1 SGHRS, CDR2 YFSETQ. This CDR3 comprises 16 residues. With 2 bases clipped from V and 3 bases from J, the junction kept 8 bases outside the gene matches. CDR3 protein: CASSFTASGPTDTQYF. As DNA, the CDR3 is TGCGCCAGCAGCTTTACGGCTAGCGGGCCTACAGATACGCAGTATTTT.

This rearrangement joins TRBV3-1 to TRBJ1-1, with 10 bases aligning to TRBD1. The CDR3 is 15 residues long. CDR1 is LGHDT, CDR2 YNNKEL, per germline (reference sequence). J lost 5 bases, V lost 8 bases, and 11 bases had no gene match. CDR3 nucleotide sequence: TGTGCCAGCGGCCCTACAGGGGGACAGGGGACTGAAGCTTTCTTT. It encodes CASGPTGGQGTEAFF.

To note about this clonotype: Compared with germline, one end of the junction differs, possibly owing to a read error. The chain joins TRBV24-1 to TRBJ2-3; 7 positions agree with TRBD2. CDR1 is KGHDR and CDR2 is SFDVKD in the germline V gene. The CDR3 has 13 amino acids. CDR3 sequence (DNA): TGTGCCACCAGCGGGGACTACACAAATACGCAGTATTTT. This encodes CATSGDYTNTQYF.

The V gene is TRBV5-4, the J gene TRBJ2-4, with D hard to call. This CDR3 region has 14 residues. The germline V gene has CDR1 SGHNT and CDR2 YYREEE (reference sequence). Trimming stripped 4 bases from V and 4 bases from J, with 12 bases between. CDR3 bases: TGTGCCAGCAGCCAGACCTCCGATAAAAACATTCAGTACTTC. Its protein is CASSQTSDKNIQYF. Supplemented by reference TRBV5-4 and TRBJ2-4, the full variable domain reads ETGVTQSPTHLIKTRGQQVTLRCSSQSGHNTVSWYQQALGQGPQFIFQYYREEENGRGNFPPRFSGLQFPNYSSELNVNALELDDSALYLCASSQTSDKNIQYFGAGTRLSVL.

V is TRBV10-2 and J is TRBJ1-3; TRBD1 might be the D (5 bases). V gave up 3 bases and J gave up 4 bases, with 13 bases separating them. The length of the CDR3 is 15 residues. Germline V gene sequence: CDR1 WSHSY, CDR2 SAAADI. The CDR3 loop is CASSDIGATGNTIYF. CDR3 nucleotide sequence: TGCGCCAGCAGTGATATCGGGGCAACAGGAAACACCATATATTTT.

The chain couples TRBV12-5 to TRBJ1-5; possible D gene TRBD1, 5 bases. Trimming stripped 1 base from V and 9 bases from J, with 13 bases between. The CDR3 runs 14 residues. Germline values: CDR1 LGHNT, CDR2 FRNRAP. The CDR3 DNA reads as TGTGCTAGTGGTTTGGAAGAGGGGTCAGGGCCCCAGCATTTT. It translates to CASGLEEGSGPQHF.

This clonotype was counted at least ten times. This chain uses TRBV28 with TRBJ2-5; TRBD2 agrees at 14 bases. Per germline, CDR1 MDHEN and CDR2 SYDVKM. The CDR3 is made up of 16 amino acids. After removal of 4 bases from V and 2 bases from J, the junction contained 3 bases not matched to a gene. The CDR3: CASSSGLAGEQETQYF. In nucleotides, the CDR3 is TGTGCCAGCAGTTCGGGACTAGCGGGAGAGCAAGAGACCCAGTACTTC. Full variable domain (outside the CDR3, taken from reference TRBV28 and TRBJ2-5): DVKVTQSSRYLVKRTGEKVFLECVQDMDHENMFWYRQDPGLGLRLIYFSYDVKMKEKGDIPEGYSVSREKKERFSLILESASTNQTSMYLCASSSGLAGEQETQYFGPGTRLLVL.

This clonotype was detected a few times. The chain combines TRBV3-1 with TRBJ2-3; D is ambiguous. The CDR3 totals 12 residues. Trimming took off 3 bases at V and 6 bases at J, with 7 bases between the two ends. CDR1 LGHDT and CDR2 YNNKEL come from the germline V gene (reference sequence). The CDR3 DNA reads TGTGCCAGCAGCCAGGCCACGGATACGCAGTATTTT. Protein sequence: CASSQATDTQYF.

This clonotype was recorded a few times. A much bigger clone sits one base away, suggesting this may be a read error. The missing conserved phenylalanine or tryptophan at the end of this CDR3 makes a read error likely. The chain is built from TRBV11-3 and TRBJ2-5; D remains ambiguous. Trimming shortened V by 3 bases and J by 0 bases, and 8 bases separated the two germline ends. The germline V gene encodes CDR1 SGHNT and CDR2 YENEEA. The CDR3 runs to 14 residues. Here the CDR3 reads CASSLDLDQETQYS. The DNA for the CDR3 is TGTGCCAGCAGCTTGGACCTGGACCAAGAGACCCAGTACTCC.

There are many counts of this clonotype. The chain links TRBV15 to TRBJ2-5; tentatively, D is TRBD2 (5 bases). Germline CDR1 and CDR2: LNHNV and YYDKDF (reference sequence). CDR3 length: 20 residues. The ends were cut back, 7 bases at V and 4 bases at J, with 34 bases in the middle. CDR3 loop: CATNSWRMPKSLCGSETQYF. The CDR3 nucleotides are TGTGCCACCAACTCCTGGAGGATGCCGAAGTCGCTTTGTGGGTCAGAGACCCAGTACTTC.

This clonotype was picked up many times. The V and J genes are TRBV15 and TRBJ2-7; no clear D. Germline CDR1 LNHNV, CDR2 YYDKDF (reference sequence). CDR3 length: 12 amino acids. The ends were cut back, 5 bases at V and 3 bases at J, with 8 bases in the middle. The CDR3 sequence: CATSVGGYEQYF. CDR3 coding DNA: TGTGCCACCAGCGTTGGTGGCTACGAGCAGTACTTC. The whole variable domain, remainder taken from reference TRBV15 and TRBJ2-7, is DAMVIQNPRYQVTQFGKPVTLSCSQTLNHNVMYWYQQKSSQAPKLLFHYYDKDFNNEADTPDNFQSRRPNTSFCFLDIRSPGLGDTAMYLCATSVGGYEQYFGPGTRLTVT.

The chain has TRBV7-3 and TRBJ2-3; a possible D gene is TRBD1 (6 bases). V lost 2 bases and J 3 bases, leaving 12 bases between the germline ends. CDR3 size: 15 residues. CDR1 and CDR2 from the germline V gene are SGHTA and FQGTGA. The CDR3 DNA follows: TGTGCCAGCAGCTTATATGGGGGCCTAACAGATACGCAGTATTTT. Amino acid sequence: CASSLYGGLTDTQYF.

On this clonotype itself: A much larger clone lies one base from this, so it may be a read error. CDR3 coding DNA: TGTGCCAGCAGTTTGGGGGCTCGTGCTAGAGGGCAGTACTTC. The encoded protein is CASSLGARARGQYF. This chain links TRBV27 with TRBJ2-7, with D possibly TRBD1 on 6 matching bases. The V gene lost 3 bases and the J gene lost 9 bases, with 18 bases spanning the gap. The CDR3 length is 14 residues. Germline CDR1 MNHEY, CDR2 SMNVEV (reference sequence).

The count of this clonotype is one. V is TRBV12-3 or TRBV12-4 and J is TRBJ2-7; 10 bases fit TRBD1. V lost 6 bases to trimming and J lost 3 bases; unmatched junction nucleotides: 5. The CDR3 runs to 14 residues. The CDR3 DNA reads TGTGCCAGCAGGAAGGGACAGGGGTTCTACGAGCAGTACTTC. Amino acids: CASRKGQGFYEQYF.

The chain carries TRBV5-4 and TRBJ1-2, with a weak D call TRBD1 (6 bases). CDR3 length: 15 amino acids. Germline CDR1 and CDR2: SGHNT and YYREEE (reference sequence). V gave up 4 bases and J gave up 1 base, with 14 bases separating them. In nucleotides, the CDR3 is TGTGCCAGCAGCGGACAGACAGGCCGTAACTATGGCTACACCTTC. It translates to CASSGQTGRNYGYTF. Full variable domain (missing parts from reference TRBV5-4 and TRBJ1-2): ETGVTQSPTHLIKTRGQQVTLRCSSQSGHNTVSWYQQALGQGPQFIFQYYREEENGRGNFPPRFSGLQFPNYSSELNVNALELDDSALYLCASSGQTGRNYGYTFGSGTRLTVV.

The chain carries TRBV12-5 and TRBJ2-7, with TRBD2 identical over 7 bases. Germline V gives CDR1 LGHNT, CDR2 FRNRAP. The CDR3 is 17 residues long. V lost 0 bases, J lost 1 base, and 9 bases stayed unmatched. Here the CDR3 reads CASGLVGTSGMSYEQYF. The CDR3, as DNA: TGTGCTAGTGGTTTGGTCGGAACCAGCGGGATGTCCTACGAGCAGTACTTC.